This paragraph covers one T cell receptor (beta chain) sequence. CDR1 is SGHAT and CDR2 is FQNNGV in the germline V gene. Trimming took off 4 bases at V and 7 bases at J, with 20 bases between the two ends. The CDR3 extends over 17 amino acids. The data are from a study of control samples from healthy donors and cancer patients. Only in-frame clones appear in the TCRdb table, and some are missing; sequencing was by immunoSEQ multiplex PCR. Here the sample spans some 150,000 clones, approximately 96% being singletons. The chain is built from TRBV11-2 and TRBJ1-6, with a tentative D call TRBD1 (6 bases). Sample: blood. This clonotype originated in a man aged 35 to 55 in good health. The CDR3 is CASSYLPVAGANSPLHF. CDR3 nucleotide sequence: TGTGCCAGCAGCTACCTCCCGGTGGCAGGGGCCAATTCACCCCTCCACTTT. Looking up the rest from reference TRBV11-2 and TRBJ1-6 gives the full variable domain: EAGVAQSPRYKIIEKRQSVAFWCNPISGHATLYWYQQILGQGPKLLIQFQNNGVVDDSQLPKDRFSAERLKGVDSTLKIQPAKLEDSAVYLCASSYLPVAGANSPLHFGNGTRLTVT.